This TCR beta chain originates from a study of T cells after yellow fever vaccination. Looking at the study overall: Fractions of low cell number were prepared using SMART-Seq v4 Ultra Low Input.

The CDR3 totals 14 residues. Germline V gene lookup returns CDR1 SGHTA and CDR2 FQGNSA. V shed 4 bases and J shed 3 bases, with 12 bases lying between them. About this clonotype itself: The antigen is unknown.

Overall study findings and caveats: The secondary response peaked faster, at day 5 versus 15, but was weaker. Post-booster samples contained most primary-vaccination clones (approximately 96% CD4, less than 90% CD8).

5'RACE template switching produced TCR cDNA carrying a universal primer site and UMIs. TCRdb redid the calling of the 5' RACE reads with MiXCR, one entry per CDR3 protein. The sample contains roughly 160,000 distinct CDR3 sequences, about a tenth of which appear only once. The chain uses TRBV7-2 and TRBJ1-1, with D possibly matching TRBD1 (5 bases). The sequences come from CD8+ T cells sorted from PBMCs, collected 45 days after the yellow fever booster vaccination. The receptor was isolated from a man younger than 30 who received the YFV17D yellow fever vaccine. The CDR3: CASSSREYDTEAFF. The DNA of the CDR3 is TGTGCCAGCAGCTCCAGGGAGTACGACACTGAAGCTTTCTTT.